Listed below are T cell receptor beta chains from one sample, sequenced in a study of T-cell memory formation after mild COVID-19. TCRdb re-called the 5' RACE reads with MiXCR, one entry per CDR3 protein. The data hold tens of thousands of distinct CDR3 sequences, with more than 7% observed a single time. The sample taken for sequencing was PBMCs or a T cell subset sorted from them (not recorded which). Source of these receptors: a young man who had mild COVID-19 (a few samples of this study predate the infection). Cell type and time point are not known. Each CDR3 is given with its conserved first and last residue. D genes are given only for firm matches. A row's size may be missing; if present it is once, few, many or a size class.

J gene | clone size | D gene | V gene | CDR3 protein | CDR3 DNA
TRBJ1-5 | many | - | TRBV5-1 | CASSLGDQNQPQHF | TGCGCCAGCAGCTTGGGGGACCAGAATCAGCCCCAGCATTTT
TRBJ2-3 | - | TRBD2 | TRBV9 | CASSVSWRGGRGTDTQYF | TGTGCCAGCAGCGTTTCGTGGCGGGGGGGCCGTGGCACAGATACGCAGTATTTT
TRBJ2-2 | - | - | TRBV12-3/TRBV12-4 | CASSRLDSGELFF | TGTGCCAGCAGCAGACTAGATTCGGGGGAGCTGTTTTTT
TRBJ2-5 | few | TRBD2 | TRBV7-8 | CASSPGERGIQETQYF | TGTGCCAGCAGCCCTGGGGAGCGGGGGATCCAAGAGACCCAGTACTTC
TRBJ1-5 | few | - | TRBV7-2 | CASSLASHSNQPQHF | TGTGCCAGCAGCTTAGCCAGCCATAGCAATCAGCCCCAGCATTTT
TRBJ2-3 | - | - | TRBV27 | CASRLGDTQYF | TGTGCCAGCCGATTGGGGGATACGCAGTATTTT
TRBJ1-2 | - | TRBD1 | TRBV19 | CASSSLDRDRGYTF | TGTGCCAGTAGTTCCCTCGACAGGGATCGTGGCTACACCTTC
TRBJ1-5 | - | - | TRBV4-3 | CASSQDVGNQPQHF | TGCGCCAGCAGCCAAGATGTAGGGAATCAGCCCCAGCATTTT
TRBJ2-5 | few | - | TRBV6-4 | CASSDGVLLAPQYF | TGTGCCAGCAGTGACGGCGTCCTCCTAGCGCCCCAGTACTTC
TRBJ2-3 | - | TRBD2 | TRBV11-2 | CASSLGPGLTSTDTQYF | TGTGCCAGCAGCTTAGGCCCGGGACTAACTAGCACAGATACGCAGTATTTT
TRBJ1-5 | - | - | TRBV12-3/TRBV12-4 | CASILGIGVGNQPQHF | TGTGCCAGCATCCTTGGGATCGGGGTAGGCAATCAGCCCCAGCATTTT
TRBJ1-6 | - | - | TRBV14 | CASSPRTASPLHF | TGTGCCAGCAGCCCTCGGACGGCTTCACCCCTCCACTTT
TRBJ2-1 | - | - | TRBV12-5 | CASGAPSYNEQFF | TGTGCTAGTGGCGCCCCCTCTTACAATGAGCAGTTCTTC